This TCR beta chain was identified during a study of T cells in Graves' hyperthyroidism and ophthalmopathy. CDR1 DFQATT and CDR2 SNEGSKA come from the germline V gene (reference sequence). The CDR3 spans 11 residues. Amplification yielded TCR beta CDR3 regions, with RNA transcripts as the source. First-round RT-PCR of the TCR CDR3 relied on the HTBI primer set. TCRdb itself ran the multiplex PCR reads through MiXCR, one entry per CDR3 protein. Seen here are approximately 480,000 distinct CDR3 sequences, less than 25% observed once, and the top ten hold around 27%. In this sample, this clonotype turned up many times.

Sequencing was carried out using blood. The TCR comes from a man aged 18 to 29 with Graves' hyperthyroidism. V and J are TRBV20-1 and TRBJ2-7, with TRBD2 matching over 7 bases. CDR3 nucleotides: TGCAGCACAAAGCGGGGATACGAGCAGTACTTC. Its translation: CSTKRGYEQYF.